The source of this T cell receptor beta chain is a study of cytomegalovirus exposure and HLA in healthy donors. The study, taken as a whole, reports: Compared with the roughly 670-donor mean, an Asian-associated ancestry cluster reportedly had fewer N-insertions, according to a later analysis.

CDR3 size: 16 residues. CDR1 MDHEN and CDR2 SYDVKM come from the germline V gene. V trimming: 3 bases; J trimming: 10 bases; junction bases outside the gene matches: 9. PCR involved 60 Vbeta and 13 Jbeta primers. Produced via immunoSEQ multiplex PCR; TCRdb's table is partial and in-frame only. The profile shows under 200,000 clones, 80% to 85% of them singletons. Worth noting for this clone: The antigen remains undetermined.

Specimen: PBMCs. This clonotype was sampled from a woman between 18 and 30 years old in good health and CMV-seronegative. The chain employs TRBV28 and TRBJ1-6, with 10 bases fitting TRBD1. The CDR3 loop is CASSLHPGQGYSPLHF. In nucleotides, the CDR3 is TGTGCCAGCAGTTTGCACCCGGGACAGGGGTACTCACCCCTCCACTTT. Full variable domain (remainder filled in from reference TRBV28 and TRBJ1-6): DVKVTQSSRYLVKRTGEKVFLECVQDMDHENMFWYRQDPGLGLRLIYFSYDVKMKEKGDIPEGYSVSREKKERFSLILESASTNQTSMYLCASSLHPGQGYSPLHFGNGTRLTVT.